This T cell receptor beta chain is from a study of cytomegalovirus exposure and HLA in healthy donors (TCRdb year 2017). For the study in its entirety: An earlier analysis of approximately 590 of the donors reported approximately 270 Gb of sequence data and 117 million unique TCR beta sequences from 190 million or so T cells. HLA typing covered class I and class II loci at four-digit resolution. Alongside the repertoire data, information on donor age, sex, ethnicity and CMV serostatus was compiled. In an earlier analysis of roughly 580 of the donors, high-throughput TCR beta sequencing was used to judge whether each TCR beta V gene segment behaved as functional or pseudogenic. The aim of the study was to test whether cataloging public T cell receptors could identify signatures of past pathogen exposure. Besides the first cohort of roughly 700 subjects, a separate validation cohort made up of 120 or so different subjects was used. The study used immunosequencing to profile the T cell repertoires of approximately 650 subjects and linked those repertoires to cytomegalovirus serostatus. Typing coverage varied by locus: about 629-640 donors for A, B, C, DRB1 and DQB1; roughly 500 for DQA1; around 570 for DPA1; 450 to 480 for DPB1. An early release that covered fewer than 750 HLA-typed donors contained 250 to 350 gigabases of sequencing data and around 85 million unique TCR sequences. Rather than using new phenotypic data, the later analysis identified candidate immune exposures from TCR beta sequences and from how often those sequences occurred across donors. The genetic ancestry cluster associated with self-reported Caucasian donors included about four fifths of the 398 genotyped donors. Every discovery cohort repertoire had been produced on one sequencing platform. Among about 360 genotyped donors of the cohort, an average of approximately 240,000 unique TCR beta nucleotide sequences were sequenced per donor, 15% to 20% of them non-productive. To study patterns of TCR occurrence, a later analysis re-analyzed previously published TCR beta repertoires from 666 donors and added high-resolution HLA genotyping. High-throughput TCR immunosequencing, statistical association of individual TCRs with disease status, and machine learning were combined to predict cytomegalovirus infection status. About five DR-DQ haplotypes were handled as single units for association and clustering, since linkage in the cohort was strong. Genome-wide SNP genotypes for about three fifths of the 666 donors were used in a later genetic analysis, which treated that subset as a discovery cohort.

In total, 630 or so healthy bone marrow donors made up the cohort. Cohort members were all nominally healthy when sampled, although unrecorded immune exposures were likely present. The donor tested CMV seropositive, placing the donor among the roughly 300 seropositive members of the cohort. Every donor gave a peripheral blood sample, and the peripheral blood mononuclear cells from that sample were used for TCR beta sequencing. Genomic DNA extraction from the blood cell samples was performed with the Qiagen DNeasy Blood Extraction Kit. V lost 4 bases and J lost 0 bases; the stretch between them is 18 bases long. The CDR3 covers 17 residues, taking in both the cysteine and the phenylalanine. The read is trimmed to its CDR3 DNA, 51 bases read in frame from base 1. Reading the germline V gene gives CDR1 SGHVS and CDR2 FQNEAQ. Points the paper makes about the study in general: HLA typing was unavailable for some donors at each locus, so association tests used only the typed subset. Most CMV-associated TCR beta chains appeared to be HLA-restricted in a later analysis, and the HLA associations seemed to be driven largely by CMV exposure. A few of the identified cytomegalovirus-associated TCR beta chains were confirmed in vitro to be specific for cytomegalovirus antigens. Specific HLA alleles were associated with about 17,000 TCR beta sequences at a false discovery rate of 0.05 in a later analysis. According to a later analysis, parvovirus B19, influenza, CMV and Epstein-Barr virus appeared linked to several top co-occurrence clusters. Because the 87-base-pair reads could not distinguish some IMGT-functional V segments, including TRBV6-2 and TRBV6-3, those segments were excluded. When HLA alleles, especially DR and DQ, strongly co-occurred, attributing TCR associations to individual alleles was difficult. A further reported finding was that TCR beta sequences accurately predicted the HLA-A and HLA-B alleles for most subjects in the first cohort. It was suggested by the authors that the approach could potentially be generalized to other disease states and immunological phenotypes. In both the original and validation cohorts, the classifier was reported to diagnose cytomegalovirus status with high specificity and sensitivity. Across donors, most TCR sequences were observed very rarely, whereas some public TCRs were present in many individuals. For the cohort, immune exposure information was limited to CMV serostatus. A later genetic analysis associated a missense DCLRE1C variant with V-gene and J-gene trimming of TCR beta chains, and an independent cohort replicated the association. In an earlier analysis of some 550 of the donors, most TCR beta V segments were observed in productive rearrangements about 87% or about 30% of the time, broadly matching IMGT annotations. This cohort had only TCR beta chains sequenced, and the lack of alpha or paired-chain data limited which features could be detected. Compared with equally common non-associated chains, HLA-associated TCR beta chains in a later analysis were more clonally expanded and had lower generation probabilities. Linkage disequilibrium might explain the correlated functional status among segregating V segments, but an unknown experimental factor could not be ruled out. Sequencing depth was assumed to be roughly uniform across donors in the presence/absence analyses, though that assumption may not hold. In a later genetic analysis, fewer N-insertions in productive TCRs were reported among donors in an Asian-associated ancestry cluster than the roughly 640-donor mean. In a later analysis, the rate of TCR association differed among HLA loci, with DRB1 alleles having the most associated TCRs and HLA-C alleles having the fewest. The study gave a list of some 150 TCR beta chains associated with cytomegalovirus. Because counts were too low, roughly 17 rarely observed V segments, including chromosome 9 orphons, were left out of the earlier analysis of 500 to 750 of the donors. A cluster of highly shared sequence variants was judged likely to be a technical artifact of the sequencing pipeline.

The library came from the immunoSEQ multiplex PCR assay. For the multiplex PCR, a mixture combining 60 forward primers for TCR Vbeta segments and 13 reverse primers for TCR Jbeta segments was used. Amplification of the CDR3 region of rearranged TCR beta genes was performed with a multiplex PCR assay on genomic DNA. Amplified TCR beta libraries were sequenced as 87-base-pair reads on the Illumina HiSeq System. Concerning the study's data processing: A later analysis counted about 82 million unique TCR beta chains across the 670 or so repertoires, and 10 million to 12 million of these chains were shared by at least two donors. Raw reads were error-corrected and collapsed into unique sequences by a nearest-neighbor algorithm in which closely related sequences were merged to remove PCR and sequencing errors. To assign V, D and J gene segments, CDR3 sequences were aligned to IMGT reference sequences. For a sequence to be retained, a match of at least six nucleotides was required to both a V gene segment and a J gene segment. Rearrangements were called productive when the CDR3 lacked stop codons and stayed in frame with V and J; all others were non-productive. Following IMGT convention, CDR3 was defined as the stretch from the second conserved V-encoded cysteine to the conserved J-encoded phenylalanine. In an earlier analysis of roughly 580 of the donors, sequences lacking an unambiguous match to a single V gene segment were excluded. In an earlier analysis of 450 to 750 of the donors, a V segment was called functional when productive rearrangements were above 56.7%, and segregating when the standard deviation between donors exceeded 5%. A statistical classification framework was built for diagnosing cytomegalovirus status from the catalog of TCR beta chain sequences. A later analysis assigned V and J genes by comparing TCR nucleotide sequences with IMGT/GENE-DB human TR gene sequences. In a later analysis, CDR3 sequences and most-parsimonious VDJ recombination scenarios were assigned using the TCRdist pipeline. In a later analysis, each TCR beta chain was defined by its CDR3 amino acid sequence together with its V-gene family, and reads without a unique V-gene family were excluded. In a later analysis, 500 to 700 highly shared, low-generation-probability nucleotide sequences were removed to address suspected cross-contamination and a sequencing artifact. A later analysis calculated a clonal expansion index for each public chain from normalized within-repertoire ranks of inferred template counts. Generation probabilities in a later analysis came from a VDJ recombination model fitted to out-of-frame rearrangements, and those results were checked against IGoR. Hypergeometric tests were used in a later analysis to score TCR-TCR, TCR-HLA and TCR-CMV co-occurrence, with a repertoire-size bias correction applied to the TCR pairs. False discovery rates were estimated in a later analysis by permuting HLA or CMV assignments 20 times. In a later analysis, co-occurring TCRs were grouped with DBSCAN, and TCRdist sequence similarity was added when clustering was performed within HLA-allele-positive subsets. For co-occurrence clustering, repertoires with fewer than 30,000 or more than 120,000 public chains were excluded, along with a handful of repertoires with anomalous nucleotide sharing. Held by TCRdb, this immuneACCESS table contains in-frame sequences only and omits some clones. Under half of the omission traces to an unresolved V gene where checked; the cause of the rest is unknown. V, J and clone size derive from that table, while D and trimming were established from the DNA sequence. Within this sample are around 120,000 clones, with around four fifths of them counted one time only. The ten largest clones capture around 30% of the sample.

Remarks on this clone: What this receptor recognizes is not known. No much larger clone is present one base from it, and per-base qualities are unavailable.

This receptor chain uses TRBV7-8 and TRBJ1-1; TRBD1 is perhaps the D gene, given 6 matching bases. Sequencing input: PBMCs. The sequence came from a man aged 55 to 69 in good health and CMV-seropositive. The nucleotide sequence is TGTGCCAGCAGCTCCCGGGACACCTTAGGCATGAACACTGAAGCTTTCTTT. It encodes CASSSRDTLGMNTEAFF.